This T cell receptor (beta chain) originates from a study of PD-L1 blockade in urothelial cancer (dated by TCRdb to between 2016 and 2019). Broadly, across the study: Therapy was started in the mid-2010s for all patients, and atezolizumab 1,200 mg was administered intravenously every 3 weeks. About 10 patients achieved durable clinical benefit and about 22 did not. Blood samples gave a median of around 140,000 T cells and some 83,000 unique TCRs, with a median clonality of roughly 0.08. Progression-free survival longer than 6 months counted as durable clinical benefit, and TCR features were additionally tested against both progression-free and overall survival. About 90% of the 29 patients were males with bladder-origin urothelial cancer, and about 60% of the 29 reported a prior smoking history. The study was an exploratory multi-omic analysis of somatic, immune and clinical correlates of response to PD-L1 blockade with atezolizumab in urothelial cancer. Blood samples were analyzed 3 weeks after the start of treatment (second dose) and 6 weeks after the start of treatment. Pretreatment blood TCR-seq was available for 30 or so patients, at least one posttreatment blood collection was obtained for around 25 patients, and tumor TCR-seq was available for around 25 patients. Pretreatment tumor samples and matched peripheral blood, collected serially before and after atezolizumab treatment, underwent TCR sequencing. Whole exome sequencing and RNA sequencing of pretreatment tumors were performed alongside TCR sequencing in the same patients. Patients had an ECOG performance status of 0 or 1 and had received between 0 and 3 prior chemotherapy regimens.

Each PCR received spiked-in synthetic TCR analog templates so that absolute template abundance could be estimated from read counts. TCRbeta CDR3 regions were amplified from genomic DNA with bias-controlled V and J gene primers using the immunoSEQ assay. Rearranged TCRbeta segments were sequenced at approximately 20X coverage. As for how the authors treated the data: Sequencing errors were corrected by clustering, and CDR3s were annotated against IMGT so that V, D and J genes could be assigned. Out-of-frame and stop-codon sequences were excluded, and only productive TCRbeta rearrangements were used in downstream analyses. Clonality was computed as one minus Shannon entropy normalized by the log of the number of unique productive sequences. Clones differing between time points or between blood and tumor were identified using Fisher's exact test with Benjamini-Hochberg correction, with an adjusted p below 0.01 applied as the threshold. TCRdb took this table from immuneACCESS and kept in-frame rearrangements with V and J called. Such tables lack part of the clones; where checked against another copy, unresolved V genes explain under half of the gap, and the rest is unexplained. Clone size and V and J calls were adopted from that table, with D and trimming inferred from the DNA. Across this sample there are over 30,000 clones, with over 75% seen only once. 15% to 18% of the sample is in the top ten clones.

Paper-wide results and their limitations: Greater expansion of tumor-associated TCR clones in peripheral blood 3 weeks after the start of treatment was observed in patients with durable benefit (n of about 20, p = 0.022). Because the sample size was small (n ≈ 31) and many of the analyses were exploratory, the results are meant to be hypothesis-generating. Improved progression-free and overall survival was found to be associated with pretreatment peripheral blood TCR clonality below the median.

Points on this clone: Its antigen is currently not known. Base qualities are not recorded, but no much larger clone differs from it by a single base.

The sample's time point label, in plain terms: pretreatment peripheral blood. A total of 25 to 35 patients with locally advanced or metastatic urothelial carcinoma, treated at Memorial Sloan Kettering on a trial protocol, made up the cohort. Peripheral blood mononuclear cells were collected pretreatment and during treatment, with between 1 and 8 total time points per patient. The Qiagen DNeasy Blood extraction kit was used to purify genomic DNA from total PBMCs and tumor samples. PBMCs were collected pretreatment and during treatment, and were isolated and stored as previously described. The sample in question was PBMCs, obtained around atezolizumab (anti-PD-L1) treatment. This TCR was sampled from a man in his 60s with urothelial cancer.

The DNA is as follows: TGTGCCAGCAGCCCTCGGATAGGGGCTGAAAAACTGTTTTTT. This codes for CASSPRIGAEKLFF. In this chain, TRBV9 is recombined with TRBJ1-4; the D region possibly corresponds to TRBD1 (5 bases align). The CDR1 and CDR2 encoded by the germline V gene are SGDLS and YYNGEE. From cysteine to phenylalanine, the CDR3 is 14 amino acids long. Only the CDR3 DNA stays, 42 bases, in frame from base 1. Trimming costs V 4 bases and J 7 bases, and their ends lie 14 bases apart.